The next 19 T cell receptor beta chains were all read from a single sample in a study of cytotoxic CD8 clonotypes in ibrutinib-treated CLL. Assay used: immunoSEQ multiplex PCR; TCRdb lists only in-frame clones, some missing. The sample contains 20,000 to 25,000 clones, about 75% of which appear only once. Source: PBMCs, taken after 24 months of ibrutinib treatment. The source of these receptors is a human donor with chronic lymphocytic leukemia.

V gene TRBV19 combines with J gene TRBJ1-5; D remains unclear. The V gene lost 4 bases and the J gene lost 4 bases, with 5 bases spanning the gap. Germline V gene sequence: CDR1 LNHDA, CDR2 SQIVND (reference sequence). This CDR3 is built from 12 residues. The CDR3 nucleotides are TGTGCCAGTAGTAGCTTTAATCAGCCCCAGCATTTT. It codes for CASSSFNQPQHF.

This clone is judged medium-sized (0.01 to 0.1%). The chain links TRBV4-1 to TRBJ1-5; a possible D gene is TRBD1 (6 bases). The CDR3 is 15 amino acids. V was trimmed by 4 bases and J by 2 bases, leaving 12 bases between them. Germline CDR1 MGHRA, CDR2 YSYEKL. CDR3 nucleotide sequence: TGCGCCAGCAGCCCGGACCCAGGGGGCAATCAGCCCCAGCATTTT. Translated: CASSPDPGGNQPQHF.

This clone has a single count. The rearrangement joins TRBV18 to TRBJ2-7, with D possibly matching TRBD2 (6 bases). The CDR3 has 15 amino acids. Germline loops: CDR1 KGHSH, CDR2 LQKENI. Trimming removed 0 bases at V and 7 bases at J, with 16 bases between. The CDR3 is CASSPPKGPGGEQYF. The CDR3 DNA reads TGTGCCAGCTCACCACCAAAGGGGCCCGGAGGGGAGCAGTACTTC.

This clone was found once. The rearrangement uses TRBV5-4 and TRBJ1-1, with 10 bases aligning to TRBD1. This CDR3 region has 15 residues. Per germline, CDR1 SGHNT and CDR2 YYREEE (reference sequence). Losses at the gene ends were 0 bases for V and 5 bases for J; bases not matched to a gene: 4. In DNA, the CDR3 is TGTGCCAGCAGCTTGGTCCGGACAGGGGGGACTGAAGCTTTCTTT. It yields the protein CASSLVRTGGTEAFF. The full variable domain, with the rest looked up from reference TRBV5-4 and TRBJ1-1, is ETGVTQSPTHLIKTRGQQVTLRCSSQSGHNTVSWYQQALGQGPQFIFQYYREEENGRGNFPPRFSGLQFPNYSSELNVNALELDDSALYLCASSLVRTGGTEAFFGQGTRLTVV.

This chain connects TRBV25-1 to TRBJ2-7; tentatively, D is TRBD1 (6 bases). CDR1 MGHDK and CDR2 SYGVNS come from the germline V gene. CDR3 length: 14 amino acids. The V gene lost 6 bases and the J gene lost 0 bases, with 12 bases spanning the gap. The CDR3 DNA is TGTGCCAGCAGCCCGATACAGGGCTCCTACGAGCAGTACTTC. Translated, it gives CASSPIQGSYEQYF.

CDR3 loop: CASRGLGGTGELFF. CDR3 nucleotides: TGTGCCAGCAGGGGTCTGGGCGGCACCGGGGAGCTGTTTTTT. The chain joins TRBV6-1 to TRBJ2-2; D gene unclear. Trimming removed 6 bases from V and 4 bases from J, with 12 bases in between. Per the germline V gene, CDR1 is MNHNS and CDR2 is SASEGT. The CDR3 totals 14 residues.

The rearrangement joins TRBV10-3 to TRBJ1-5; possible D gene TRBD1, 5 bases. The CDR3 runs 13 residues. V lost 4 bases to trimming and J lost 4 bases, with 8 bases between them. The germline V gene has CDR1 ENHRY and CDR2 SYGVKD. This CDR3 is CAISGRQNQPQHF. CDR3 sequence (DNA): TGTGCCATCAGTGGTAGACAGAATCAGCCCCAGCATTTT.

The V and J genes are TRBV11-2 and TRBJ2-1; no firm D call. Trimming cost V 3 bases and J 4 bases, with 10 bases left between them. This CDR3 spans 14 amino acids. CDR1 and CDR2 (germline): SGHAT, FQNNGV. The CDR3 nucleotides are TGTGCCAGCAGCTTTTCGGGTCAATACAATGAGCAGTTCTTC. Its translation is CASSFSGQYNEQFF. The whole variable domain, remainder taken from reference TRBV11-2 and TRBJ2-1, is EAGVAQSPRYKIIEKRQSVAFWCNPISGHATLYWYQQILGQGPKLLIQFQNNGVVDDSQLPKDRFSAERLKGVDSTLKIQPAKLEDSAVYLCASSFSGQYNEQFFGPGTRLTVL.

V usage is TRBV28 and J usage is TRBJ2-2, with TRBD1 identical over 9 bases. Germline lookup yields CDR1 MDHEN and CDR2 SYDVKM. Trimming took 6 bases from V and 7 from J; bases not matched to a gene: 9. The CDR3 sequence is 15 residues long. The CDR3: CASSPGTGIIGELFF. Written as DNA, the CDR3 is TGTGCCAGCAGCCCCGGGACAGGGATAATCGGGGAGCTGTTTTTT.

The CDR3 region is CASRTRYEQYF. The CDR3 DNA reads TGTGCCAGCAGAACACGGTACGAGCAGTACTTC. This chain links TRBV6-1 with TRBJ2-7, with no clear D. This CDR3 region has 11 residues. Germline lookup yields CDR1 MNHNS and CDR2 SASEGT. The ends were cut back, 6 bases at V and 4 bases at J, with 7 bases in the middle.

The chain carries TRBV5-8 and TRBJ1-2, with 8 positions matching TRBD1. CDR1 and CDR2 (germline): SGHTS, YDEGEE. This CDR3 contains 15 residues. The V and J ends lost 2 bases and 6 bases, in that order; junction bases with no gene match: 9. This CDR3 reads CASSLLRTGLDGYTF. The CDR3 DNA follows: TGTGCCAGCAGCTTACTACGGACAGGGTTGGATGGCTACACCTTC.

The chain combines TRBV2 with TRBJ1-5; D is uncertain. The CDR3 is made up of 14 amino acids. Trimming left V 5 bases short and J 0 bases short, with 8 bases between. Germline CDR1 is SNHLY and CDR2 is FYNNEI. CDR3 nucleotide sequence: TGTGCCAGCAGTAAAGGGCTTAGCAATCAGCCCCAGCATTTT. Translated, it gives CASSKGLSNQPQHF.

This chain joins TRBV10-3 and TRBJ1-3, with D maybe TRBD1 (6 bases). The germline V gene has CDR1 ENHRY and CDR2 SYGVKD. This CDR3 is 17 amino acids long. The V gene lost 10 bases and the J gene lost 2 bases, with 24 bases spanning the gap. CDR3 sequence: CATTKSVRTATGNTIYF. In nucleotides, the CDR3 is TGTGCCACCACGAAGTCCGTTCGGACAGCCACTGGAAACACCATATATTTT.

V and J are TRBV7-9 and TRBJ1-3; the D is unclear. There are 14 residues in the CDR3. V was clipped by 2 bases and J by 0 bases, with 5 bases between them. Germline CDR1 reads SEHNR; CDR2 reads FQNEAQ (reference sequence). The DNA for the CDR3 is TGTGCCAGCAGCTTAATGAGCTCTGGAAACACCATATATTTT. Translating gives CASSLMSSGNTIYF.

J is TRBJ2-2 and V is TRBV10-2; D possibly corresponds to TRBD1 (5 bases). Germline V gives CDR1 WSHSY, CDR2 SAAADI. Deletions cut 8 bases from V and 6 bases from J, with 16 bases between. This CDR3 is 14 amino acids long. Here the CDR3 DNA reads TGCGCCAGCGTGGCCCCTAACAGGCCCGGGGAGCTGTTTTTT. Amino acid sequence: CASVAPNRPGELFF.

DNA of the CDR3: TGTGCCAGCAGGGGGACGGGGGGATCTGGCTACACCTTC. Translating gives CASRGTGGSGYTF. The V and J genes are TRBV2 and TRBJ1-2; perhaps TRBD1 as D (5 bases). Germline CDR1 SNHLY, CDR2 FYNNEI. Trimming removed 6 bases from V and 7 bases from J, with 15 bases in between. The CDR3 is 13 residues long. The full variable domain, with the rest looked up from reference TRBV2 and TRBJ1-2, is EPEVTQTPSHQVTQMGQEVILRCVPISNHLYFYWYRQILGQKVEFLVSFYNNEISEKSEIFDDQFSVERPDGSNFTLKIRSTKLEDSAMYFCASRGTGGSGYTFGSGTRLTVV.

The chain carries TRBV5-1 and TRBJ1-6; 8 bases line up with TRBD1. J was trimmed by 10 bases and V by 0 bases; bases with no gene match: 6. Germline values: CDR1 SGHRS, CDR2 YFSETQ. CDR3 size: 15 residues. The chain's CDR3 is CASSLADRGQSPLHF. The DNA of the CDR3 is TGCGCCAGCAGCTTGGCCGACAGGGGACAATCACCCCTCCACTTT. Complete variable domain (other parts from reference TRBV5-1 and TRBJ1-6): KAGVTQTPRYLIKTRGQQVTLSCSPISGHRSVSWYQQTPGQGLQFLFEYFSETQRNKGNFPGRFSGRQFSNSRSEMNVSTLELGDSALYLCASSLADRGQSPLHFGNGTRLTVT.

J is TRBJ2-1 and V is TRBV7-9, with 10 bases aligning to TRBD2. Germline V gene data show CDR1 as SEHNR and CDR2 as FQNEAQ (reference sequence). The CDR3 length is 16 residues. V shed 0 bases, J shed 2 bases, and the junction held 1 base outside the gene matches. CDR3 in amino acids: CASSLASGGAYNEQFF. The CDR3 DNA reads TGTGCCAGCAGCTTAGCGAGCGGGGGGGCCTACAATGAGCAGTTCTTC.

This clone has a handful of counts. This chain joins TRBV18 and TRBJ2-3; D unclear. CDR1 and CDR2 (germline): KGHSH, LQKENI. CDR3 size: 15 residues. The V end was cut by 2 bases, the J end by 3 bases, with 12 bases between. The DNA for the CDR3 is TGTGCCAGCTCACCATCAGCCAACCCTACAGATACGCAGTATTTT. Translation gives CASSPSANPTDTQYF.